This T cell receptor (beta chain) was sequenced for a study of blood T cell repertoires in COVID-19. Across the whole study: T cells, B-cell-depleted T cells, or PBMCs provided the cDNA or gDNA that served as material.

Using immunoSEQ multiplex PCR, the repertoire was profiled, and TCRdb retains in-frame clones only, with some absent. The table lists about 160,000 clones, 80% to 90% of them singletons. Looked up from germline, CDR1 is WSHSY and CDR2 is SAAADI. V gave up 7 bases and J gave up 0 bases; unmatched junction bases: 6. The CDR3 length is 14 residues. Sequenced: PBMCs or T cells enriched from blood (not recorded which). The clonotype comes from a woman between 45 and 60 years old in a cohort exposed to, infected with or recovered from COVID-19 (not recorded which). The chain couples TRBV10-2 to TRBJ2-7; 7 nucleotides align to TRBD2. Here the CDR3 DNA reads TGCGCCAGCACCGAAGCGGGAAACTCCTACGAGCAGTACTTC. This sequence encodes CASTEAGNSYEQYF.